The 26 T cell receptor beta chains below were found in one sample sequenced in a study of T cells after posttransplantation cyclophosphamide. Method: immunoSEQ multiplex PCR; TCRdb's copy keeps in-frame clones and lacks some. The repertoire holds tens of thousands of clones, about 76% seen once, with more than 0.55% in the top ten. The sequenced sample was memory CD4+ T cells sorted from PBMCs. Receptors were obtained from a woman aged 60 to 75 in good health, CMV-negative, and a related stem cell transplant donor.

V gene TRBV5-1 combines with J gene TRBJ2-7; maybe TRBD1 (6 bases). This CDR3 comprises 15 residues. Between the trimmed V and J ends, which lost 2 bases and 2 bases, there was a span of 14 bases. Germline V lookup: CDR1 SGHRS, CDR2 YFSETQ. As DNA, the CDR3 is TGCGCCAGCAGCTTCTCCGGACAGCGAACCTACGAGCAGTACTTC. Encoded protein: CASSFSGQRTYEQYF.

The chain joins TRBV2 to TRBJ1-1; 7 bases agree with TRBD1. The CDR3 consists of 14 residues. Germline V CDR1 and CDR2: SNHLY, FYNNEI. V shed 1 base and J 10 bases; nucleotides not matched to a gene: 9. Written as DNA, the CDR3 is TGTGCCAGCAGTGAAGGGCAGGGGGAAGTAGGAGCTTTCTTT. Translating it yields CASSEGQGEVGAFF.

This clone was seen a few times. The genes are TRBV14 and TRBJ2-2; D may be TRBD1 (6 bases). The CDR3 length is 15 residues. Between the trimmed V and J ends, which lost 4 bases and 7 bases, there was a span of 16 bases. Looked up from germline, CDR1 is SGHDN and CDR2 is FVKESK. CDR3 in amino acids: CASSRIQGWIGELFF. CDR3 nucleotide sequence: TGTGCCAGCAGCCGAATTCAGGGGTGGATCGGGGAGCTGTTTTTT.

In its sample, this clone was seen once. The chain carries TRBV28 and TRBJ2-5, with 7 bases fitting TRBD2. The V gene end was trimmed by 6 bases and the J gene end by 5 bases; junction bases not matched to a gene: 15. This CDR3 region has 16 residues. CDR1 is MDHEN, CDR2 SYDVKM, per germline. The CDR3 region is CASSPGRWGVQETQYF. CDR3 nucleotide sequence: TGTGCCAGCAGCCCCGGGAGGTGGGGAGTTCAGGAGACCCAGTACTTC.

The chain uses TRBV9 and TRBJ1-1, with D tentatively TRBD1 (5 bases). This CDR3 contains 15 residues. From germline, CDR1 is SGDLS and CDR2 YYNGEE. Between the trimmed V and J ends, which lost 3 bases and 4 bases, there was a span of 16 bases. The CDR3 loop reads CASSEVTGLSTEAFF. DNA for the CDR3: TGTGCCAGCAGCGAGGTAACAGGTTTAAGCACTGAAGCTTTCTTT.

The V and J genes are TRBV23-1 and TRBJ1-4, with 8 bases lining up with TRBD1. TRBV23-1 is marked as an open reading frame, function uncertain. There are 16 residues in the CDR3. Trimming cost V 4 bases and J 7 bases; bases outside gene matches: 11. The CDR3 coding sequence is TGCGCCAGCAGTCCCAGATTGGACAGGGAACGTGAAAAACTGTTTTTT. This codes for CASSPRLDREREKLFF.

The rearrangement joins TRBV27 to TRBJ2-4, with D maybe TRBD2 (7 bases). V lost 10 bases to trimming and J lost 10 bases, with 20 bases between them. CDR1 is MNHEY and CDR2 is SMNVEV in the germline V gene (reference sequence). The CDR3 spans 13 residues. DNA of the CDR3: TGTGCCACAGGGGAGGGGGGGGGTTCTATTCAGTACTTC. Protein: CATGEGGGSIQYF.

This clone was seen a single time. The chain has TRBV7-3 and TRBJ2-1; 11 nucleotides line up with TRBD2. Per the germline V gene, CDR1 is SGHTA and CDR2 is FQGTGA. Trimming removed 0 bases from V and 6 bases from J; junction bases left unmatched: 16. The CDR3 extends over 20 amino acids. CDR3 amino acids: CASSLTGVVSGTSGTNEQFF. The CDR3 region has the DNA TGTGCCAGCAGCTTAACCGGGGTCGTGAGTGGGACTAGCGGAACCAATGAGCAGTTCTTC.

A single count supports this clone. The chain employs TRBV7-8 and TRBJ1-1; D call uncertain. The germline V gene encodes CDR1 SGHVS and CDR2 FQNEAQ. The CDR3 totals 14 residues. Trimming pared 1 base from V and 0 bases from J, leaving 6 bases between. CDR3 sequence: CASSLVSMNTEAFF. CDR3 DNA sequence: TGTGCCAGCAGCTTAGTCAGTATGAACACTGAAGCTTTCTTT.

Turning to this clone: This sample also contains other DNA sequences that code for the same CDR3. The chain combines TRBV10-2 with TRBJ1-3; a weak D match, TRBD1 (5 bases). Germline CDR1 reads WSHSY; CDR2 reads SAAADI. V was trimmed by 6 bases and J by 0 bases, leaving 9 bases between them. This CDR3 comprises 14 residues. CDR3 loop: CASRDSSSGNTIYF. In DNA form, the CDR3 reads TGCGCCAGCAGAGACAGCAGCTCTGGAAACACCATATATTTT.

This clone showed up just once. The chain employs TRBV30 and TRBJ2-1; the D gene is possibly TRBD2 (5 bases). The CDR3 spans 15 residues. The germline V and J ends were trimmed by 0 bases and 4 bases, with 13 bases remaining between them. Germline CDR1 GTSNPN, CDR2 SVGIG (reference sequence). DNA for the CDR3: TGTGCCTGGAGTGTAAAAGCGGCCCTTTACAATGAGCAGTTCTTC. It encodes CAWSVKAALYNEQFF.

V usage is TRBV30 and J usage is TRBJ2-5; D possibly corresponds to TRBD2 (7 bases). The J call is uncertain, as TRBJ2-7 better fits the DNA end. This CDR3 region has 14 residues. Germline V gives CDR1 GTSNPN, CDR2 SVGIG (reference sequence). In nucleotides, the CDR3 is TGTGCCTGGAGAAGAGGGGGGGGCCTCTACGAGCAGTACTTC. Protein sequence: CAWRRGGGLYEQYF.

V and J are TRBV7-9 and TRBJ1-1; 7 bases map to TRBD1. The CDR3 is 13 residues long. The ends lost 5 bases at V and 3 bases at J; junction bases unmatched: 3. Germline CDR1 SEHNR, CDR2 FQNEAQ (reference sequence). CDR3 loop: CASSQGQHTEAFF. In nucleotides, the CDR3 is TGTGCCAGCAGCCAGGGACAGCACACTGAAGCTTTCTTT.

This clone has just a few counts. The rearrangement uses TRBV7-2 and TRBJ2-1; maybe TRBD1 (6 bases). Germline-derived CDR1 and CDR2 are SGHTA and FQGNSA. This CDR3 has 15 amino acids. Between the trimmed V and J ends, which lost 2 bases and 5 bases, there was a span of 13 bases. The CDR3 region is CASSLQGPGDNEQFF. CDR3 DNA sequence: TGTGCCAGCAGCTTACAGGGGCCAGGCGACAATGAGCAGTTCTTC. The full variable domain, with the rest looked up from reference TRBV7-2 and TRBJ2-1, is GAGVSQSPSNKVTEKGKDVELRCDPISGHTALYWYRQSLGQGLEFLIYFQGNSAPDKSGLPSDRFSAERTGGSVSTLTIQRTQQEDSAVYLCASSLQGPGDNEQFFGPGTRLTVL.

The chain recombines TRBV5-6 with TRBJ1-2, with 7 bases identical to TRBD1. Per germline, CDR1 SGHDT and CDR2 YYEEEE. The CDR3 runs 12 residues. Trimming removed 5 bases from V and 8 bases from J; junction bases left unmatched: 6. The DNA of the CDR3 is TGTGCCAGCAGATACAACAGGGGCGGCTACACCTTC. The encoded protein is CASRYNRGGYTF.

CDR3 sequence: CASSLVSGNTGELFF. The CDR3 DNA reads as TGTGCCAGCAGCTTAGTGTCAGGCAACACCGGGGAGCTGTTTTTT. The chain uses TRBV7-6 and TRBJ2-2, with no clear D. Trimming left V 1 base short and J 2 bases short, with 8 bases between. The germline CDR1 and CDR2 sequences are SGHVS and FNYEAQ. This CDR3 comprises 15 residues.

The CDR3 reads CSVDKGLKDTEAFF. The CDR3 nucleotides are TGCAGCGTTGACAAGGGGCTTAAGGACACTGAAGCTTTCTTT. The rearrangement links TRBV29-1 to TRBJ1-1; D may be TRBD1 (5 bases). The length of the CDR3 is 14 residues. From germline, CDR1 is SQVTM and CDR2 ANQGSEA. Trimming pared 3 bases from V and 3 bases from J, leaving 14 bases between.

CDR3 coding DNA: TGTGCCAGCAGTTACCCCCCGAGGGTCCTGTACAATGAGCAGTTCTTC. This codes for CASSYPPRVLYNEQFF. The rearrangement links TRBV28 to TRBJ2-1, with D perhaps TRBD2 (5 bases). V was clipped by 4 bases and J by 4 bases, with 17 bases between them. The length of the CDR3 is 16 residues. CDR1 and CDR2 (germline): MDHEN, SYDVKM.

CDR3 residues: CASSLQTSGQETQYF. The CDR3 bases are TGTGCCAGCTCACTCCAGACTAGCGGCCAAGAGACCCAGTACTTC. The chain joins TRBV18 to TRBJ2-5; 9 bases fit TRBD2. This CDR3 comprises 15 residues. The ends lost 4 bases at V and 1 base at J; junction bases unmatched: 4. From germline, CDR1 is KGHSH and CDR2 LQKENI. The variable domain in full, with the rest retrieved from reference TRBV18 and TRBJ2-5, is NAGVMQNPRHLVRRRGQEARLRCSPMKGHSHVYWYRQLPEEGLKFMVYLQKENIIDESGMPKERFSAEFPKEGPSILRIQQVVRGDSAAYFCASSLQTSGQETQYFGPGTRLLVL.

The V and J genes are TRBV6-5 and TRBJ2-5; tentatively, D is TRBD1 (7 bases). This CDR3 has 15 amino acids. Trimming removed 6 bases at V and 4 bases at J, with 18 bases between. Germline-derived CDR1 and CDR2 are MNHEY and SVGAGI. CDR3 loop: CASRPFQGGGETQYF. As DNA, the CDR3 is TGTGCCAGCAGACCATTCCAGGGGGGTGGAGAGACCCAGTACTTC.

This clone appeared a few times. The genes are TRBV6-5 and TRBJ1-2; tentatively, D is TRBD1 (6 bases). Trimming removed 6 bases at V and 7 bases at J, with 15 bases between. CDR1 and CDR2 (germline): MNHEY, SVGAGI. The CDR3 covers 13 residues. The CDR3: CASSRTGFRGYTF. CDR3 DNA sequence: TGTGCCAGCAGCCGAACAGGGTTTCGTGGCTACACCTTC.

The chain employs TRBV19 and TRBJ2-2; D unresolved. Trimming took off 6 bases at V and 1 base at J, with 15 bases between the two ends. CDR1 is LNHDA, CDR2 SQIVND, per germline (reference sequence). There are 16 residues in the CDR3. The chain's CDR3 is CASSLRLGQNTGELFF. The DNA of the CDR3 is TGTGCCAGTAGCCTTAGGCTGGGCCAGAACACCGGGGAGCTGTTTTTT.

The chain employs TRBV7-2 and TRBJ1-4, with TRBD1 matching 12 bases. CDR1 is SGHTA, CDR2 FQGNSA, per germline. The CDR3 is made up of 16 amino acids. With 3 bases clipped from V and 8 bases from J, the junction kept 7 bases outside the gene matches. CDR3 sequence: CASSLGGQGAREKLFF. CDR3 bases: TGTGCCAGCAGCTTGGGGGGACAGGGGGCAAGGGAAAAACTGTTTTTT.

The chain couples TRBV18 to TRBJ2-1; D perhaps matches TRBD2 (7 bases). The germline gives CDR1 KGHSH, CDR2 LQKENI. The CDR3 has 16 amino acids. V lost 3 bases, J lost 9 bases, and 21 bases lay in between. CDR3 coding DNA: TGTGCCAGCTCACCCCCAACGGGGGGCCCGGGTGGTGAGCAGTTCTTC. Amino acid sequence: CASSPPTGGPGGEQFF.

This clone was recorded once. The rearrangement links TRBV11-2 to TRBJ2-7; the D is unclear. Germline CDR1 and CDR2: SGHAT and FQNNGV. The CDR3 is made up of 12 amino acids. Trimming stripped 4 bases from V and 5 bases from J, with 9 bases between. The CDR3 bases are TGTGCCAGCAGCTCGACGAGGAACGAGCAGTACTTC. Translated, it gives CASSSTRNEQYF.

The V and J genes are TRBV5-1 and TRBJ2-3; D unclear. There are 14 residues in the CDR3. V lost 3 bases and J 0 bases, leaving 8 bases between the germline ends. CDR1 and CDR2 from the germline V gene are SGHRS and YFSETQ. CDR3 DNA sequence: TGCGCCAGCAGCTCAAGCTCTAGCACAGATACGCAGTATTTT. Residues: CASSSSSSTDTQYF.